One sample yielded the 30 T cell receptor beta chains listed below, sequenced in a study of T cells in Graves' hyperthyroidism and ophthalmopathy. RNA transcripts yielded amplified TCR beta CDR3 regions. The study used the HTBI primer set for a first-round RT-PCR of the TCR CDR3. TCRdb re-analysed the multiplex PCR reads in MiXCR, keeping a single row per CDR3 protein. The table records a few hundred thousand distinct CDR3 sequences, 20% of them present only once. The sample was blood. The origin of the receptors is a man between 18 and 35 years old with Graves' hyperthyroidism.

This CDR3 is CATSRGDGGGTYQETQYF. CDR3 DNA sequence: TGTGCCACCAGCAGAGGCGACGGGGGGGGAACATACCAAGAGACCCAGTACTTC. The rearrangement uses TRBV15 and TRBJ2-5; 8 positions agree with TRBD2. Looked up from germline, CDR1 is LNHNV and CDR2 is YYDKDF (reference sequence). V was clipped by 1 base and J by 0 bases; unmatched bases: 10. This CDR3 is 18 amino acids long.

The V and J genes are TRBV15 and TRBJ1-2; TRBD1 matches 8 bases. The CDR3 is 13 amino acids. The J segment lost 7 bases and the V segment lost 5 bases, leaving 6 bases of the junction unmatched. Per germline, CDR1 LNHNV and CDR2 YYDKDF (reference sequence). The CDR3 sequence is CATSVGTGIGYTF. For the CDR3, the DNA is TGTGCCACCAGCGTAGGGACAGGAATTGGCTACACCTTC.

This clonotype was counted a few times. The CDR3 DNA is TGTGCCAGCAGCCCACAGGGGAGGTGGGAGACCCAGTACTTC. This translates into CASSPQGRWETQYF. V gene TRBV5-6 combines with J gene TRBJ2-5, with D maybe TRBD1 (7 bases). This CDR3 region has 14 residues. Trimming took off 4 bases at V and 5 bases at J, with 15 bases between the two ends. Germline lookup yields CDR1 SGHDT and CDR2 YYEEEE.

In this sample, this clonotype turned up a few times. V is TRBV18 and J is TRBJ1-1; D is undetermined. The CDR3 extends over 13 amino acids. The germline V and J ends were trimmed by 2 bases and 5 bases, with 9 bases remaining between them. CDR1 KGHSH and CDR2 LQKENI come from the germline V gene. The CDR3 loop is CASSPALGTEAFF. CDR3 in DNA: TGTGCCAGCTCACCAGCCCTGGGAACTGAAGCTTTCTTT.

Of note for this clonotype: This sequence may be a read error, since a much larger clone differs from it by one base. V is TRBV12-3 or TRBV12-4 and J is TRBJ1-6; D unresolved. This CDR3 region has 13 residues. The CDR3 coding sequence is TGTGCCTGCAGCGCCCTAGCGAATTCACCCCTCCACTTT. This encodes CACSALANSPLHF.

This clonotype has ten or more counts. The rearrangement joins TRBV28 to TRBJ2-5; tentative D call: TRBD1 (5 bases). The CDR3 runs 16 residues. The ends were cut back, 4 bases at V and 5 bases at J, with 20 bases in the middle. Germline values: CDR1 MDHEN, CDR2 SYDVKM. The CDR3 region is CASSSVRTLRAETQYF. CDR3 sequence (DNA): TGTGCCAGCAGTTCTGTACGGACACTCCGAGCTGAGACCCAGTACTTC.

In this sample, this clonotype turned up many times. V and J are TRBV28 and TRBJ1-2, with 7 bases identical to TRBD1. Losses at the gene ends were 7 bases for V and 4 bases for J; bases not matched to a gene: 6. Germline CDR1 and CDR2: MDHEN and SYDVKM. There are 13 residues in the CDR3. The CDR3 sequence: CASKRDSLYGYTF. CDR3 nucleotide sequence: TGTGCCAGCAAGAGGGACAGCCTCTATGGCTACACCTTC.

This clonotype was observed many times. V gene TRBV12-3 or TRBV12-4 combines with J gene TRBJ2-7, with 12 bases identical to TRBD2. Trimming cost V 7 bases and J 4 bases; bases outside gene matches: 14. This CDR3 has 17 amino acids. CDR3 DNA: TGTGCCAGCACCTGGGGCACCAGGACTAGCGGGGCATACGAGCAGTACTTC. Protein product: CASTWGTRTSGAYEQYF.

The chain joins TRBV12-3 or TRBV12-4 to TRBJ2-5, with 11 bases aligning to TRBD2. The CDR3 sequence is 14 residues long. After removal of 6 bases from V and 6 bases from J, the junction contained 6 bases not matched to a gene. This chain's CDR3 is CASSPRLAGQTQYF. CDR3 coding DNA: TGTGCCAGCAGCCCTAGACTAGCGGGGCAGACCCAGTACTTC.

This clonotype has ten or more counts. The chain recombines TRBV28 with TRBJ1-2; D gene ambiguous. The germline CDR1 and CDR2 sequences are MDHEN and SYDVKM. V shed 3 bases and J shed 1 base, with 15 bases lying between them. The CDR3 has 16 amino acids. The CDR3 bases are TGTGCCAGCAGTTTTAAAAAGGGAGGATTTAACTATGGCTACACCTTC. Its translation is CASSFKKGGFNYGYTF.

This clonotype was recorded at least ten times. The CDR3 nucleotides read TGTGCCAGCAGTAAGGGGCGTGGGTCCTACGAGCAGTACTTC. Its translation is CASSKGRGSYEQYF. The V and J genes are TRBV6-1 and TRBJ2-7; D is perhaps TRBD1 (5 bases). This CDR3 spans 14 amino acids. Germline V gives CDR1 MNHNS, CDR2 SASEGT. V gave up 5 bases and J gave up 1 base, with 12 bases separating them.

This clonotype was seen many times. This rearrangement joins TRBV27 to TRBJ1-2, with 7 nucleotides matching TRBD1. Losses at the gene ends were 2 bases for V and 8 bases for J; bases not matched to a gene: 5. The length of the CDR3 is 13 residues. Looked up from germline, CDR1 is MNHEY and CDR2 is SMNVEV (reference sequence). The CDR3: CASSLSRGSGYTF. The CDR3, as DNA: TGTGCCAGCAGTTTAAGCAGGGGGTCCGGCTACACCTTC.

The chain joins TRBV6-1 to TRBJ1-2; 8 bases agree with TRBD1. This CDR3 has 14 amino acids. The trim removed 6 bases at V and 4 bases at J, leaving 7 bases unmatched. From germline, CDR1 is MNHNS and CDR2 SASEGT. CDR3 loop: CASRRTGTGYGYTF. For the CDR3, the DNA is TGTGCCAGCAGACGAACGGGGACAGGCTATGGCTACACCTTC.

This clonotype was seen at least ten times. The rearrangement uses TRBV11-2 and TRBJ1-2; D perhaps matches TRBD1 (6 bases). With 1 base removed from V and 4 bases from J, the gap between germline ends came to 10 bases. Germline values: CDR1 SGHAT, CDR2 FQNNGV. The CDR3 loop spans 14 amino acids. This chain's CDR3 is CASSLGGAGYGYTF. The CDR3 bases are TGTGCCAGCAGCTTAGGGGGGGCAGGCTATGGCTACACCTTC.

The chain employs TRBV6-1 and TRBJ1-1, with unresolved D. V lost 7 bases to trimming and J lost 3 bases, with 15 bases between them. This CDR3 has 14 residues. CDR1 is MNHNS and CDR2 is SASEGT in the germline V gene. In DNA form, the CDR3 reads TGTGCCAGCATAACGCGGACGGGGTACACTGAAGCTTTCTTT. Protein product: CASITRTGYTEAFF.

Notes on this clonotype: With a much larger clone just one base away, this may be a read error. The CDR3 DNA is TGTGCCATCAGGAAGTCGGACGGACTAGCGGGAGTCAATGAGCAGTTCTTC. Its translation: CAIRKSDGLAGVNEQFF. The chain couples TRBV10-3 to TRBJ2-1; 13 positions match TRBD2. There are 17 residues in the CDR3. Germline CDR1 ENHRY, CDR2 SYGVKD. The ends lost 6 bases at V and 6 bases at J; junction bases unmatched: 11.

This clonotype came up many times. J is TRBJ1-1 and V is TRBV6-2 or TRBV6-3, with TRBD1 as a possible D gene (5 bases). CDR1 MNHEY and CDR2 SVGEGT come from the germline V gene. Trimming removed 2 bases at V and 5 bases at J, with 12 bases between. The CDR3 has 14 amino acids. CDR3 DNA sequence: TGTGCCAGCAGTTACGGGAAGGGGAGAACTGAAGCTTTCTTT. It encodes CASSYGKGRTEAFF.

The chain joins TRBV24-1 to TRBJ1-5, with no clear D. V was shortened by 4 bases and J by 8 bases, with 14 bases between the two germline ends. This CDR3 is 14 amino acids long. CDR1 and CDR2 (germline): KGHDR, SFDVKD. The CDR3 DNA is TGTGCCACCAGTGACTCGATCGACGGAGAGCCCCAGCATTTT. Translated: CATSDSIDGEPQHF.

Of note for this clonotype: Just one base apart from a much larger clone, this may be a read error. Since the CDR3 does not end with the conserved phenylalanine or tryptophan, this likely comes from a read error. V gene TRBV28 combines with J gene TRBJ1-3; D unresolved. Germline V CDR1 and CDR2: MDHEN, SYDVKM. V dropped 8 bases and J dropped 0 bases, with 5 bases sitting between them. The CDR3 is made up of 12 amino acids. CDR3 sequence reads: CASQVSGNTIYV. CDR3 sequence (DNA): TGTGCCAGCCAGGTCTCTGGAAACACCATATATGTT.

This clonotype has a handful of counts. The J gene is TRBJ2-2, the V gene TRBV12-3 or TRBV12-4, with 8 bases aligning to TRBD1. The CDR3 contains 15 residues. The V and J ends lost 5 bases and 3 bases, in that order; junction bases with no gene match: 5. CDR3 protein: CASSDTGGYTGELFF. CDR3 bases: TGTGCCAGCAGTGACACAGGGGGGTACACCGGGGAGCTGTTTTTT.

To note about this clonotype: This may come from a read error, since a much larger clone is one base off. The genes are TRBV11-2 and TRBJ2-5; D is undetermined. Trimming removed 3 bases at V and 5 bases at J, with 16 bases between. Germline V gene data show CDR1 as SGHAT and CDR2 as FQNNGV. The length of the CDR3 is 15 residues. The CDR3 bases are TGTGCCAGCAGCTTCGACCGGGTCTTGAGGGAGACCCAGTACTTC. Its translation is CASSFDRVLRETQYF.

The chain couples TRBV3-1 to TRBJ2-7, with TRBD2 identical over 7 bases. With 4 bases clipped from V and 2 bases from J, the junction kept 8 bases outside the gene matches. The CDR3 contains 15 residues. Per the germline V gene, CDR1 is LGHDT and CDR2 is YNNKEL (reference sequence). CDR3 residues: CASSLGGDPPYEQYF. In nucleotides, the CDR3 is TGTGCCAGCAGCCTTGGGGGGGACCCCCCCTACGAGCAGTACTTC.

This clonotype was counted at least ten times. The chain has TRBV28 and TRBJ1-5, with D maybe TRBD1 (5 bases). V lost 8 bases and J 7 bases, leaving 18 bases between the germline ends. The CDR3 runs 14 residues. Per the germline V gene, CDR1 is MDHEN and CDR2 is SYDVKM. This chain's CDR3 is CASSWGGHGQPQHF. The CDR3 DNA sequence: TGTGCCAGCTCCTGGGGGGGTCATGGGCAGCCCCAGCATTTT.

This rearrangement joins TRBV20-1 to TRBJ2-5; D gene unclear. Germline CDR1 DFQATT, CDR2 SNEGSKA (reference sequence). V lost 1 base to trimming and J lost 5 bases, with 5 bases between them. CDR3 size: 11 residues. CDR3 region: CSARGVETQYF. The CDR3 DNA follows: TGCAGTGCTAGAGGGGTCGAGACCCAGTACTTC.

This chain joins TRBV11-1 and TRBJ2-2, with D possibly matching TRBD1 (5 bases). The V gene lost 4 bases and the J gene lost 2 bases, with 17 bases spanning the gap. Germline CDR1 and CDR2: SGHAT and FQDESV (reference sequence). This CDR3 is built from 17 residues. CDR3 DNA sequence: TGTGCCAGCAGCTCGACAGTATTCAGCTCCAACACCGGGGAGCTGTTTTTT. Its protein product is CASSSTVFSSNTGELFF.

This clonotype was seen more than once but under ten times. The V gene is TRBV5-1, the J gene TRBJ2-5; D is uncertain. The CDR3 covers 12 residues. Trimming took 7 bases from V and 2 from J, leaving 9 bases between them. CDR1 is SGHRS and CDR2 is YFSETQ in the germline V gene. Written as DNA, the CDR3 is TGCGCCAGCCCTGGGCCGCAAGAGACCCAGTACTTC. Its translation: CASPGPQETQYF.

This clonotype was observed many times. The V and J genes are TRBV12-3 or TRBV12-4 and TRBJ1-1; maybe TRBD1 (5 bases). V lost 3 bases to trimming and J lost 5 bases, with 13 bases between them. The CDR3 extends over 14 amino acids. CDR3 region: CASSLSGWGTEAFF. CDR3 sequence (DNA): TGTGCCAGCAGTTTGTCTGGGTGGGGGACTGAAGCTTTCTTT.

This chain joins TRBV6-2 or TRBV6-3 and TRBJ1-2, with 7 bases fitting TRBD1. This CDR3 is 15 amino acids long. Germline loops: CDR1 MNHEY, CDR2 SVGEGT. The V gene end was trimmed by 7 bases and the J gene end by 4 bases; junction bases not matched to a gene: 12. The CDR3 nucleotides are TGTGCCAGCATCGCAAACAGGGGCTACGGCTATGGCTACACCTTC. Amino acid sequence: CASIANRGYGYGYTF.

This clonotype was counted at least ten times. J is TRBJ2-7 and V is TRBV11-2; a weak D match, TRBD2 (5 bases). Germline lookup yields CDR1 SGHAT and CDR2 FQNNGV. V was clipped by 1 base and J by 0 bases, with 10 bases between them. The CDR3 is 15 residues long. CDR3 in amino acids: CASSLVGMYSYEQYF. The CDR3 nucleotides are TGTGCCAGCAGCTTAGTCGGGATGTACTCCTACGAGCAGTACTTC.

This chain uses TRBV7-9 with TRBJ2-5, with a tentative D call TRBD2 (6 bases). The CDR3 contains 14 residues. Germline V gene lookup returns CDR1 SEHNR and CDR2 FQNEAQ (reference sequence). The V end lost 3 bases, the J end lost 5 bases, and 13 bases lay between the germline ends. CDR3 sequence (DNA): TGTGCCAGCAGCTTGGCGGGGACCTGGGAGACCCAGTACTTC. It is translated as CASSLAGTWETQYF.